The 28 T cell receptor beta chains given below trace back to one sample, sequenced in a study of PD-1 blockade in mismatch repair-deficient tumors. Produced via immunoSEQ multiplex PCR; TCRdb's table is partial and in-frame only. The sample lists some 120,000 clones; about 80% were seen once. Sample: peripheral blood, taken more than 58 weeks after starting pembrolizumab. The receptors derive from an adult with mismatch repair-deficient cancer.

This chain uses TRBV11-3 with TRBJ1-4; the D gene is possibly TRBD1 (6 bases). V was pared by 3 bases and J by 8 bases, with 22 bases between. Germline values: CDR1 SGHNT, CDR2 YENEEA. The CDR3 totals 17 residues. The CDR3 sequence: CASSLSRGGGGYEKLFF. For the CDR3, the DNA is TGTGCCAGCAGCTTGTCAAGAGGGGGAGGGGGATACGAAAAACTGTTTTTT.

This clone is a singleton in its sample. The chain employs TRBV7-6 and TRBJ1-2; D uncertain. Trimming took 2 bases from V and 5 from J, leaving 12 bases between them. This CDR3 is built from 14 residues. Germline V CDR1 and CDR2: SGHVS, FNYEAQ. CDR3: CASSLYDFTYGYTF. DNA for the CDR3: TGTGCCAGCAGCTTATATGACTTCACATATGGCTACACCTTC.

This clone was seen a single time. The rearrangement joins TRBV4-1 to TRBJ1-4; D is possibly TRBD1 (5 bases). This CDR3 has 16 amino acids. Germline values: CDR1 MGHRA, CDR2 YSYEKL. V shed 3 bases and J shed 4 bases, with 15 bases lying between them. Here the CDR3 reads CASSHGTTAINEKLFF. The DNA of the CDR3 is TGCGCCAGCAGCCACGGCACGACAGCAATTAATGAAAAACTGTTTTTT.

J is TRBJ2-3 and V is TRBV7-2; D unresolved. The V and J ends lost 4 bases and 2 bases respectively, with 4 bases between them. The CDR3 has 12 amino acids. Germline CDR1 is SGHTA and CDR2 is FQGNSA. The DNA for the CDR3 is TGTGCCAGCAGCTCCACCACAGATACGCAGTATTTT. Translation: CASSSTTDTQYF.

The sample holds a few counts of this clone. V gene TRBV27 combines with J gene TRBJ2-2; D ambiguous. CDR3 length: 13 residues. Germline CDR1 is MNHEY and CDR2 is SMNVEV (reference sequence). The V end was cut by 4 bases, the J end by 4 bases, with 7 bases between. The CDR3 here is CASSSGRTGELFF. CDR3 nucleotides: TGTGCCAGCAGTTCCGGGCGCACCGGGGAGCTGTTTTTT.

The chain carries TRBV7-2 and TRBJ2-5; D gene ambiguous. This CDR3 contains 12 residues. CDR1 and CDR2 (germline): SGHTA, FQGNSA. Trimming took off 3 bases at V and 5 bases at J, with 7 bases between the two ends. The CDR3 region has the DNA TGTGCCAGCAGCTTCCCCCCTGAGACCCAGTACTTC. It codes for CASSFPPETQYF.

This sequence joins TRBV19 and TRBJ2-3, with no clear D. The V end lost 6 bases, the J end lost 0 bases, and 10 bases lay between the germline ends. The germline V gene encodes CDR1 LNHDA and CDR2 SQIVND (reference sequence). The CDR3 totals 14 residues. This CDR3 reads CASRPLQSTDTQYF. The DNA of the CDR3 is TGTGCCAGTAGGCCCCTTCAGAGCACAGATACGCAGTATTTT.

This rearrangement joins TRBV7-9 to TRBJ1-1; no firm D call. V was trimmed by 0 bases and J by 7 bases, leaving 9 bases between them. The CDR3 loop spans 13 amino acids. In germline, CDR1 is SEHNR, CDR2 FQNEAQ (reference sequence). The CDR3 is CASSLAVQNEAFF. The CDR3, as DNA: TGTGCCAGCAGCTTAGCGGTTCAGAATGAAGCTTTCTTT.

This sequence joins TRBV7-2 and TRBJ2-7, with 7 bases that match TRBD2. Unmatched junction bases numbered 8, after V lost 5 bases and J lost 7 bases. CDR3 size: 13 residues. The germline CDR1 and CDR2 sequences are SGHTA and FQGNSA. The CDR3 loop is CASSREDLGEQYF. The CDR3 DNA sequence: TGTGCCAGCAGCCGGGAGGACTTAGGGGAGCAGTACTTC.

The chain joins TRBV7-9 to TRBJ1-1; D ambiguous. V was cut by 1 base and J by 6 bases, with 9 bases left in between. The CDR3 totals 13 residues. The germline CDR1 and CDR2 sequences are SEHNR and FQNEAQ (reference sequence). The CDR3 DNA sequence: TGTGCCAGCAGCTTAGAGGTGAGGTCTGAAGCTTTCTTT. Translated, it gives CASSLEVRSEAFF. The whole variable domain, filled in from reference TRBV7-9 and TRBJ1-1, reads DTGVSQNPRHKITKRGQNVTFRCDPISEHNRLYWYRQTLGQGPEFLTYFQNEAQLEKSRLLSDRFSAERPKGSFSTLEIQRTEQGDSAMYLCASSLEVRSEAFFGQGTRLTVV.

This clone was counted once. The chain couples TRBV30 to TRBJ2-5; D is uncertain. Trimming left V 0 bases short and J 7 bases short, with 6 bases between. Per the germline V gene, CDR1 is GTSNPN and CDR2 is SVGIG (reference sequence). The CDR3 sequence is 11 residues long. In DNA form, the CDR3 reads TGTGCCTGGAGTGTGGGGTCGACCCAGTACTTC. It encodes CAWSVGSTQYF.

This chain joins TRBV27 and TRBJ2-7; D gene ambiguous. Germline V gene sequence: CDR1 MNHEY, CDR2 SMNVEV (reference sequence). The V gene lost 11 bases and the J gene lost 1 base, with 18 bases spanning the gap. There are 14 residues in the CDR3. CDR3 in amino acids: CASVPAYGSYEQYF. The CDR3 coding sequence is TGTGCCTCTGTCCCCGCGTACGGATCCTACGAGCAGTACTTC.

The CDR3 loop is CASSSTGAGVEEKLFF. As DNA, the CDR3 is TGTGCCAGCAGCTCTACAGGGGCGGGGGTTGAAGAAAAACTGTTTTTT. The chain couples TRBV5-4 to TRBJ1-4, with 7 bases lining up with TRBD1. Per germline, CDR1 SGHNT and CDR2 YYREEE (reference sequence). The CDR3 contains 16 residues. V trimming: 3 bases; J trimming: 8 bases; junction bases outside the gene matches: 13.

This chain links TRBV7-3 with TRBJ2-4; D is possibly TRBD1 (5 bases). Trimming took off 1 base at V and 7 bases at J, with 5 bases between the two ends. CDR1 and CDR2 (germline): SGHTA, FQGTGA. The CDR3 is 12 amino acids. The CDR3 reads CASSLKGNIQYF. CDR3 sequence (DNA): TGTGCCAGCAGCTTAAAGGGGAACATTCAGTACTTC.

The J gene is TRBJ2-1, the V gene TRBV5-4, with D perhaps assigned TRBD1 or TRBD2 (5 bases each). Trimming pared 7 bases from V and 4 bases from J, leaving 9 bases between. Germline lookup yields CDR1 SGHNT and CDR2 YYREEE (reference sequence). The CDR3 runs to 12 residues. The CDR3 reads CASRDPYNEQFF. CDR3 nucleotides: TGTGCCAGCCGGGACCCGTACAATGAGCAGTTCTTC. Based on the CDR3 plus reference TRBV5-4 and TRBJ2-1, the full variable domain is ETGVTQSPTHLIKTRGQQVTLRCSSQSGHNTVSWYQQALGQGPQFIFQYYREEENGRGNFPPRFSGLQFPNYSSELNVNALELDDSALYLCASRDPYNEQFFGPGTRLTVL.

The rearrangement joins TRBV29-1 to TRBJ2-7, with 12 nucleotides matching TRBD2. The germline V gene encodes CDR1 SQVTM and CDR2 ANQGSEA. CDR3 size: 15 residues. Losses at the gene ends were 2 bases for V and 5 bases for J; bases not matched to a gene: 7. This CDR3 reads CSVEPLAGGPNEQYF. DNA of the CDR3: TGCAGCGTTGAACCCCTAGCGGGAGGGCCAAACGAGCAGTACTTC.

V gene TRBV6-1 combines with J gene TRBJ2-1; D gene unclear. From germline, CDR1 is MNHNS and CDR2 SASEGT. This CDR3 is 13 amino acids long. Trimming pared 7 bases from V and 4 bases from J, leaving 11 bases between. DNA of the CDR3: TGTGCCAGCAAGGGCCCGTTTTACAATGAGCAGTTCTTC. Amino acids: CASKGPFYNEQFF.

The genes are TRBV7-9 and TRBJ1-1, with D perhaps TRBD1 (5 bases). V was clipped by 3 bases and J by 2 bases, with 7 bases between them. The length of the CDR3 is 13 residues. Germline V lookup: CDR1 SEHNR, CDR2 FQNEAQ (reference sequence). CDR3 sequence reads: CASSLQGNTEAFF. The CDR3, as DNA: TGTGCCAGCAGCTTGCAGGGAAACACTGAAGCTTTCTTT.

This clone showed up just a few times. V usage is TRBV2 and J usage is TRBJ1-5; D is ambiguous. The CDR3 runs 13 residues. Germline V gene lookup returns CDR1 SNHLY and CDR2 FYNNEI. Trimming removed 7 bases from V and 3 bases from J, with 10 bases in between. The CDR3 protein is CASNREDNQPQHF. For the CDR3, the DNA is TGTGCCAGCAATAGAGAGGACAATCAGCCCCAGCATTTT.

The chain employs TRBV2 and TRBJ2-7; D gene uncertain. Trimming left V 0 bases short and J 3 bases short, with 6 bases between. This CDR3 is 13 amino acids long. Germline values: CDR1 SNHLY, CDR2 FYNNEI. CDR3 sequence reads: CASSEARYYEQYF. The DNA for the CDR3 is TGTGCCAGCAGTGAAGCCAGATACTACGAGCAGTACTTC.

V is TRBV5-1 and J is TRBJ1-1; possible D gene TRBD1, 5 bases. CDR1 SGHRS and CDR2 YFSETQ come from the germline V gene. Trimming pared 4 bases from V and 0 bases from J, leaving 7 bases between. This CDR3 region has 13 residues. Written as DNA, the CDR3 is TGCGCCAGCAGCACGGACATGAACACTGAAGCTTTCTTT. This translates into CASSTDMNTEAFF.

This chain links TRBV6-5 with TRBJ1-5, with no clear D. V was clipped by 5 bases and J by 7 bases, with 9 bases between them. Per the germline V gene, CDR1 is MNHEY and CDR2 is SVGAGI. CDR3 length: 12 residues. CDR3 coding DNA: TGTGCCAGCAGTGACCCTAGCCAGCCCCAGCATTTT. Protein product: CASSDPSQPQHF.

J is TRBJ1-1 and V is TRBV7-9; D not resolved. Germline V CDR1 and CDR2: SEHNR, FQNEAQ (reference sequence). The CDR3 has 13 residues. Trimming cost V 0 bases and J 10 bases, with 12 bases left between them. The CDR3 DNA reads TGTGCCAGCAGCTTAGCAAACGGGCGGGGAGCTTTCTTT. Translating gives CASSLANGRGAFF.

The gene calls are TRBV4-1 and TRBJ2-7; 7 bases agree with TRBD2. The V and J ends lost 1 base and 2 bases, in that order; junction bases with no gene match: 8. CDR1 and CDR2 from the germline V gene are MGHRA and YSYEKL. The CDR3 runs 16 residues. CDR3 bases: TGCGCCAGCAGCCAAGTTTTTACCGGGACTACCTACGAGCAGTACTTC. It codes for CASSQVFTGTTYEQYF.

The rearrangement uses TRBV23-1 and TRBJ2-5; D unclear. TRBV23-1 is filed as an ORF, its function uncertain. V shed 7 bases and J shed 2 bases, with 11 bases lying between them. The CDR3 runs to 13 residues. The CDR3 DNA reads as TGCGCCAGCACTAAGAAGGTACAAGAGACCCAGTACTTC. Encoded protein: CASTKKVQETQYF.

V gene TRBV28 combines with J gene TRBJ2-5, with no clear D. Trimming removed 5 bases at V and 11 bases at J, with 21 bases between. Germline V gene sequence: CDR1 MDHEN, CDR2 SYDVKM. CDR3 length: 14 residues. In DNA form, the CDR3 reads TGTGCCAGCAGTGGCCGACCCCGGGCCCTGGGGCAGTACTTC. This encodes CASSGRPRALGQYF.

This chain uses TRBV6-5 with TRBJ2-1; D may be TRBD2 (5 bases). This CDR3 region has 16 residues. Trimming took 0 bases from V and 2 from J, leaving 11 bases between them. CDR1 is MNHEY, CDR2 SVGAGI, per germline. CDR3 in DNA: TGTGCCAGCAGTTACTCGTCCGGGATTCCCTACAATGAGCAGTTCTTC. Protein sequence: CASSYSSGIPYNEQFF.

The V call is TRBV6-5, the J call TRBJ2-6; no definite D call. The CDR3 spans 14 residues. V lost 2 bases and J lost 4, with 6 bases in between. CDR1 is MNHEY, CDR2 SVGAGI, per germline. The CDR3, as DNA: TGTGCCAGCAGTTACGGAGCCGGGGCCAACGTCCTGACTTTC. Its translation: CASSYGAGANVLTF.